These T cell receptor beta chains were read from a single sample in a study of graft-versus-host responses after intestinal transplantation. The assay was immunoSEQ multiplex PCR, and TCRdb's table has in-frame clones only and misses some. Among more than 600 clones, roughly 95% were seen once, and the ten largest hold roughly 7.1%. Sequences were derived from PBMCs, sampled 26 days after transplant. These receptors originate from a human patient who received an intestinal transplant, so some T cells may come from the graft donor. Both conserved end residues are part of each CDR3. A D gene is named only where the DNA matches it firmly.

D	V	J	CDR3	DNA
.	TRBV14	TRBJ1-2	CATCTGKGYTF	TGTGCCACCTGTACAGGGAAAGGCTACACCTTC
TRBD2	TRBV4-3	TRBJ2-1	CASSQSVFGLASYNEQFF	TGCGCCAGCAGCCAATCGGTTTTCGGACTAGCGTCCTACAATGAGCAGTTCTTC
TRBD1	TRBV30	TRBJ1-2	CAWSFGTGGGYGYTF	TGTGCCTGGAGTTTCGGGACAGGGGGAGGCTATGGCTACACCTTC
.	TRBV27	TRBJ2-1	CASSLGRNEQFF	TGTGCCAGCAGTCTAGGACGGAATGAGCAGTTCTTC
TRBD1	TRBV7-9	TRBJ1-2	CASSLWDRGPHGYTF	TGTGCCAGCAGCTTATGGGACAGGGGGCCCCATGGCTACACCTTC
.	TRBV14	TRBJ1-1	CASSQGVLGNTEAFF	TGTGCCAGCAGCCAAGGGGTACTAGGGAACACTGAAGCTTTCTTT
TRBD2	TRBV7-9	TRBJ2-7	CASSSYGTSRYEQYF	TGTGCCAGCAGCTCCTACGGGACTAGCCGCTACGAGCAGTACTTC
TRBD1	TRBV4-1	TRBJ2-7	CASSPAQGASYEQYF	TGCGCCAGCAGCCCAGCTCAGGGGGCTAGCTACGAGCAGTACTTC
TRBD2	TRBV27	TRBJ2-1	CASTLNARGTSGSHNSYNEQFF	TGTGCCAGCACTCTTAATGCCCGCGGGACTAGCGGGAGCCATAACTCCTACAATGAGCAGTTCTTC
TRBD1	TRBV6-5	TRBJ2-3	CASSSLDRPSPDTQYF	TGTGCCAGCAGTTCGTTGGACAGGCCATCCCCAGATACGCAGTATTTT
TRBD2	TRBV7-2	TRBJ2-1	CASSLTSGSNEQFF	TGTGCCAGCAGCTTGACTAGCGGGAGCAATGAGCAGTTCTTC
TRBD1	TRBV2	TRBJ1-4	CASSGRDRGEKLFF	TGTGCCAGCAGTGGGAGGGACAGGGGCGAAAAACTGTTTTTT
.	TRBV28	TRBJ2-3	CASRRREFTDTQYF	TGTGCCAGCAGGCGAAGGGAGTTTACAGATACGCAGTATTTT
TRBD1	TRBV28	TRBJ2-7	CASSFGQGAVWEQYF	TGTGCCAGCAGTTTCGGACAGGGGGCTGTTTGGGAGCAGTACTTC
TRBD2	TRBV7-9	TRBJ2-1	CASSGRTSGEYNEQFF	TGTGCCAGCAGCGGTCGGACTAGCGGGGAATACAATGAGCAGTTCTTC